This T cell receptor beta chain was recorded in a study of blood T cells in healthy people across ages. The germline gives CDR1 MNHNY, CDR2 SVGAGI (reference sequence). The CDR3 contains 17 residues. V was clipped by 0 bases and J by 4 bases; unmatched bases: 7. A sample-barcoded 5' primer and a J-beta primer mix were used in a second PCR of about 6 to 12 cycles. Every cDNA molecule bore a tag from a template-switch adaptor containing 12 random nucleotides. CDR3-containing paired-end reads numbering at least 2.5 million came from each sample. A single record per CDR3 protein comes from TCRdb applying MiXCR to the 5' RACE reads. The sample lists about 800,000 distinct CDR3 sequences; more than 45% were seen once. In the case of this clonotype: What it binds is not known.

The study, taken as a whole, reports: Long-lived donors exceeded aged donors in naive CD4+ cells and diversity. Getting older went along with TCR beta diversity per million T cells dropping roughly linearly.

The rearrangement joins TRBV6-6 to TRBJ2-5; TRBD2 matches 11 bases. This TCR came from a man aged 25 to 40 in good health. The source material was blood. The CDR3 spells CASSYSSSGRASETQYF. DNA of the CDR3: TGTGCCAGCAGTTACTCGAGTAGCGGGAGGGCATCAGAGACCCAGTACTTC.